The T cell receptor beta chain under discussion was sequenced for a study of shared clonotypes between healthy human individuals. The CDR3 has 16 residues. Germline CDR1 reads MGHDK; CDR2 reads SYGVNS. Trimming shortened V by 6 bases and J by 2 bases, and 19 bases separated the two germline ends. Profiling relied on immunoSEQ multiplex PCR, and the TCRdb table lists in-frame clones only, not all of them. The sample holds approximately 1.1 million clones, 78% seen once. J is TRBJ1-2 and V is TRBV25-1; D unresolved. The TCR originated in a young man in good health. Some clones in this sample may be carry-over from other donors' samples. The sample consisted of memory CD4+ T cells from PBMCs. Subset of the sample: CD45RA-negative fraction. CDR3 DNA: TGTGCCAGCAGGCCGAACGCCGGTGACGGAAACTATGGCTACACCTTC. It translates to CASRPNAGDGNYGYTF.